Below are 30 T cell receptor beta chains sequenced from a single sample in a study of blood T cell repertoires in COVID-19. Data came from immunoSEQ multiplex PCR; TCRdb stores just in-frame clones and leaves some out. The table lists 250,000 to 400,000 clones, roughly 88% of them singletons. Sequencing was carried out using peripheral blood. Receptor source: a woman younger than 45 with COVID-19, enrolled during active disease.

In this sample, this clone turned up a few times. This sequence joins TRBV6-5 and TRBJ1-1, with D perhaps matching TRBD1 (5 bases). The CDR3 is made up of 13 amino acids. Trimming cost V 4 bases and J 8 bases, with 14 bases left between them. Looked up from germline, CDR1 is MNHEY and CDR2 is SVGAGI. The CDR3, as DNA: TGTGCCAGCAGTTCCCGGCGGGACTTCGAAGCTTTCTTT. This codes for CASSSRRDFEAFF.

The V call is TRBV19, the J call TRBJ1-2; TRBD1 is a possible D gene (6 bases). The CDR3 consists of 13 residues. V gave up 3 bases and J gave up 3 bases, with 8 bases separating them. The germline V gene has CDR1 LNHDA and CDR2 SQIVND (reference sequence). The CDR3 protein is CASSMSGDYGYTF. The CDR3 region has the DNA TGTGCCAGTAGTATGTCAGGGGACTATGGCTACACCTTC.

This sequence joins TRBV6-5 and TRBJ1-2, with a tentative D call TRBD1 (6 bases). CDR3 length: 13 amino acids. Per the germline V gene, CDR1 is MNHEY and CDR2 is SVGAGI. The ends were cut back, 2 bases at V and 7 bases at J, with 11 bases in the middle. CDR3 region: CASSYHRESGYTF. In DNA form, the CDR3 reads TGTGCCAGCAGTTACCACAGGGAAAGTGGCTACACCTTC.

The genes are TRBV30 and TRBJ1-2, with D perhaps matching TRBD1 (5 bases). Trimming removed 4 bases from V and 5 bases from J, with 14 bases in between. The CDR3 is 13 residues long. Germline V gene sequence: CDR1 GTSNPN, CDR2 SVGIG (reference sequence). This chain's CDR3 is CAWTKAGSYGYTF. The CDR3 region has the DNA TGTGCCTGGACTAAGGCAGGGTCTTATGGCTACACCTTC.

V and J are TRBV27 and TRBJ1-6, with 9 bases lining up with TRBD1. V lost 6 bases, J lost 7 bases, and 4 bases stayed unmatched. This CDR3 comprises 14 residues. CDR1 and CDR2 (germline): MNHEY, SMNVEV (reference sequence). CDR3 nucleotides: TGTGCCAGCAGATGGACAGGGGAGAATTCACCCCTCCACTTT. Translated, it gives CASRWTGENSPLHF.

The genes are TRBV10-1 and TRBJ1-2, with a possible D match to TRBD1 (6 bases). The V and J ends lost 2 bases and 5 bases respectively, with 12 bases between them. CDR3 length: 14 residues. Germline V lookup: CDR1 WNHNN, CDR2 SYGVQD (reference sequence). Here the CDR3 reads CASSETGFEYGYTF. The CDR3 nucleotides read TGCGCCAGCAGTGAGACAGGGTTTGAGTATGGCTACACCTTC.

The genes are TRBV11-2 and TRBJ1-6; D may be TRBD1 (6 bases). This CDR3 has 15 residues. The V gene's germline CDR1 is SGHAT and CDR2 FQNNGV. V lost 5 bases and J 8 bases, leaving 16 bases between the germline ends. CDR3 in DNA: TGTGCCAGCAGCACGATCCGGGACACCTATTCACCCCTCCACTTT. This gives the protein CASSTIRDTYSPLHF.

The chain is built from TRBV20-1 and TRBJ2-3; D call uncertain. Germline V gene lookup returns CDR1 DFQATT and CDR2 SNEGSKA (reference sequence). This CDR3 spans 11 amino acids. V lost 5 bases and J lost 3, with 6 bases in between. The CDR3 loop is CSAQRTDTQYF. The DNA of the CDR3 is TGCAGTGCTCAGAGGACAGATACGCAGTATTTT.

The chain employs TRBV5-4 and TRBJ2-1; maybe TRBD1 (5 bases). V shed 5 bases and J shed 3 bases, with 9 bases lying between them. This CDR3 has 13 amino acids. Germline CDR1 reads SGHNT; CDR2 reads YYREEE (reference sequence). CDR3 sequence: CASRLDSYNEQFF. The CDR3 coding sequence is TGTGCCAGCAGGTTAGACAGCTACAATGAGCAGTTCTTC.

V usage is TRBV5-1 and J usage is TRBJ2-3, with 7 bases lining up with TRBD2. CDR1 SGHRS and CDR2 YFSETQ come from the germline V gene. The junction had 12 bases not matched to a gene; V was cut back by 4 bases and J by 1 base. The CDR3 has 17 amino acids. CDR3 DNA sequence: TGCGCCAGCAGCCGATTAAAAGCGGGGACGGGCACAGATACGCAGTATTTT. As protein: CASSRLKAGTGTDTQYF. The full variable domain, its missing parts supplied by reference TRBV5-1 and TRBJ2-3, is KAGVTQTPRYLIKTRGQQVTLSCSPISGHRSVSWYQQTPGQGLQFLFEYFSETQRNKGNFPGRFSGRQFSNSRSEMNVSTLELGDSALYLCASSRLKAGTGTDTQYFGPGTRLTVL.

This chain joins TRBV3-1 (or the pseudogene TRBV3-2) and TRBJ1-2; 7 nucleotides align to TRBD1. This CDR3 has 14 residues. V was pared by 2 bases and J by 8 bases, with 8 bases of the junction left unmatched. Germline CDR1 reads LGHDT; CDR2 reads YNNKEL (reference sequence). The CDR3 nucleotides are TGTGCCAGCAGCCAAAACCTACAGGGGACGGGCTACACCTTC. Translation: CASSQNLQGTGYTF.

This clone was seen only a few times. V and J are TRBV7-3 and TRBJ2-7, with D perhaps matching TRBD1 (6 bases). This CDR3 has 14 amino acids. Trimming removed 3 bases at V and 2 bases at J, with 11 bases between. Germline V gene data show CDR1 as SGHTA and CDR2 as FQGTGA. The CDR3 protein is CASSFRDNPYEQYF. The DNA for the CDR3 is TGTGCCAGCAGCTTCCGGGACAATCCCTACGAGCAGTACTTC.

The chain links TRBV5-1 to TRBJ2-1; 9 bases match TRBD2. V lost 4 bases, J lost 5 bases, and 10 bases stayed unmatched. Germline V lookup: CDR1 SGHRS, CDR2 YFSETQ. The CDR3 covers 16 residues. The CDR3 loop is CASSRRAGGTNNEQFF. In DNA, the CDR3 is TGCGCCAGCAGCCGGCGGGCGGGAGGGACCAACAATGAGCAGTTCTTC. Based on the CDR3 plus reference TRBV5-1 and TRBJ2-1, the full variable domain is KAGVTQTPRYLIKTRGQQVTLSCSPISGHRSVSWYQQTPGQGLQFLFEYFSETQRNKGNFPGRFSGRQFSNSRSEMNVSTLELGDSALYLCASSRRAGGTNNEQFFGPGTRLTVL.

The V call is TRBV7-6, the J call TRBJ2-1; TRBD2 matches 7 bases. This CDR3 has 15 amino acids. V lost 7 bases, J lost 0 bases, and 6 bases stayed unmatched. Germline-derived CDR1 and CDR2 are SGHVS and FNYEAQ. DNA for the CDR3: TGTGCCAGCACCCCAGCGGGGAGCTCCTACAATGAGCAGTTCTTC. Its protein is CASTPAGSSYNEQFF.

V is TRBV6-5 and J is TRBJ2-7, with 10 nucleotides matching TRBD1. Germline V gene sequence: CDR1 MNHEY, CDR2 SVGAGI. The CDR3 sequence is 15 residues long. After removal of 5 bases from V and 1 base from J, the junction contained 5 bases not matched to a gene. CDR3 DNA sequence: TGTGCCAGCAGTACTGACAGGGGGCTTTCCTACGAGCAGTACTTC. Translation gives CASSTDRGLSYEQYF.

This chain joins TRBV2 and TRBJ2-7; 8 bases are a match to TRBD1. Trimming took 6 bases from V and 4 from J; bases not matched to a gene: 14. CDR3 size: 16 residues. CDR1 and CDR2 (germline): SNHLY, FYNNEI. This CDR3 reads CASSSEGGTGLYEQYF. The CDR3 DNA follows: TGTGCCAGCAGCAGTGAAGGTGGGACAGGCCTTTACGAGCAGTACTTC.

The chain links TRBV5-6 to TRBJ2-7; the D gene is possibly TRBD1 (6 bases). The germline gives CDR1 SGHDT, CDR2 YYEEEE. The CDR3 runs to 15 residues. V shed 4 bases and J shed 4 bases, with 18 bases lying between them. The CDR3 loop is CASSPAPTGEYEQYF. The CDR3 coding sequence is TGTGCCAGCAGCCCCGCCCCGACAGGTGAATACGAGCAGTACTTC.

The CDR3 DNA reads as TGCGCCAGCAGCCCGCCCGCGGGACAGCCTGAAGCTTTCTTT. It translates to CASSPPAGQPEAFF. The chain joins TRBV5-1 to TRBJ1-1; the match to TRBD1 covers 7 bases. This CDR3 has 14 residues. Unmatched junction bases numbered 9, after V lost 4 bases and J lost 6 bases. CDR1 is SGHRS and CDR2 is YFSETQ in the germline V gene.

This chain connects TRBV27 to TRBJ1-5; D gene uncertain. The CDR3 totals 13 residues. The germline V gene has CDR1 MNHEY and CDR2 SMNVEV (reference sequence). V was shortened by 5 bases and J by 0 bases, with 5 bases between the two germline ends. The CDR3 is CASSPNSNQPQHF. DNA for the CDR3: TGTGCCAGCAGTCCAAATAGCAATCAGCCCCAGCATTTT.

The chain has TRBV27 and TRBJ2-7; 8 nucleotides align to TRBD1. This CDR3 comprises 15 residues. Trimming at V came to 0 bases and at J to 3 bases, leaving 4 bases not matched to a gene. Germline assignment: CDR1 MNHEY and CDR2 SMNVEV (reference sequence). This CDR3 is CASSLSGTGLYEQYF. Written as DNA, the CDR3 is TGTGCCAGCAGTTTATCCGGGACAGGTCTCTACGAGCAGTACTTC.

The chain joins TRBV19 to TRBJ2-1, with TRBD1 matching over 7 bases. Trimming cost V 1 base and J 4 bases; bases outside gene matches: 4. This CDR3 spans 15 amino acids. Germline CDR1 and CDR2: LNHDA and SQIVND (reference sequence). The CDR3, as DNA: TGTGCCAGTAGTATAGGCCGGGACAGATACAATGAGCAGTTCTTC. Its translation is CASSIGRDRYNEQFF.

This clone has a handful of counts. The gene calls are TRBV4-1 and TRBJ2-6, with a weak D call TRBD1 (5 bases). This CDR3 is built from 15 residues. Germline-derived CDR1 and CDR2 are MGHRA and YSYEKL. Trimming pared 2 bases from V and 1 base from J, leaving 6 bases between. CDR3 in DNA: TGCGCCAGCAGCCAACAGGGATCTGGGGCCAACGTCCTGACTTTC. It encodes CASSQQGSGANVLTF.

This rearrangement joins TRBV3-1 (or the pseudogene TRBV3-2) to TRBJ1-4; 10 bases align to TRBD1. This CDR3 contains 17 residues. V lost 4 bases and J lost 10; bases outside the gene matches: 15. Germline V lookup: CDR1 LGHDT, CDR2 YNNKEL (reference sequence). The CDR3 coding sequence is TGTGCCAGCAGCCCAGCCCGGCTTAGGGACAGGGGCGGAAAACTGTTTTTT. Translated, it gives CASSPARLRDRGGKLFF.

The chain has TRBV10-3 and TRBJ1-1; D may be TRBD1 (6 bases). CDR1 and CDR2 from the germline V gene are ENHRY and SYGVKD. The CDR3 length is 15 residues. V was cut by 7 bases and J by 3 bases, with 18 bases left in between. CDR3: CAINALDSPYTEAFF. The CDR3 nucleotides are TGTGCCATCAACGCGTTGGACAGTCCGTACACTGAAGCTTTCTTT.

J is TRBJ1-2 and V is TRBV27; D gene ambiguous. The V gene's germline CDR1 is MNHEY and CDR2 SMNVEV (reference sequence). Between the trimmed V and J ends, which lost 5 bases and 3 bases, there was a span of 16 bases. CDR3 length: 15 residues. CDR3 DNA sequence: TGTGCCAGCAGTCCTTCGGCGGGGTCCTACTATGGCTACACCTTC. It codes for CASSPSAGSYYGYTF.

This sequence joins TRBV19 and TRBJ2-1, with 9 bases that match TRBD1. V was pared by 7 bases and J by 7 bases, with 11 bases of the junction left unmatched. Per the germline V gene, CDR1 is LNHDA and CDR2 is SQIVND (reference sequence). The CDR3 runs to 15 residues. The CDR3 spells CASTSGTGLGNEQFF. The CDR3 bases are TGTGCCAGTACCTCCGGGACAGGGTTAGGAAATGAGCAGTTCTTC.

This rearrangement joins TRBV10-3 to TRBJ2-7; D is undetermined. V lost 0 bases, J lost 3 bases, and 6 bases lay in between. CDR1 and CDR2 (germline): ENHRY, SYGVKD. CDR3 length: 13 amino acids. CDR3 bases: TGTGCCATCAGTGAGTCCCGGGTCTACGAGCAGTACTTC. Residues: CAISESRVYEQYF.

V is TRBV2 and J is TRBJ1-3; D is possibly TRBD1 (6 bases). CDR1 and CDR2 from the germline V gene are SNHLY and FYNNEI. CDR3 length equals 17 residues. V was shortened by 2 bases and J by 0 bases, with 14 bases between the two germline ends. CDR3 DNA: TGTGCCAGCAGTGAATCCCCCACAGGGAGCTCTGGAAACACCATATATTTT. It codes for CASSESPTGSSGNTIYF. The entire variable domain, with the rest obtained from reference TRBV2 and TRBJ1-3, is as follows: EPEVTQTPSHQVTQMGQEVILRCVPISNHLYFYWYRQILGQKVEFLVSFYNNEISEKSEIFDDQFSVERPDGSNFTLKIRSTKLEDSAMYFCASSESPTGSSGNTIYFGEGSWLTVV.

The gene calls are TRBV5-1 and TRBJ2-2; TRBD1 agrees at 8 bases. Germline CDR1 is SGHRS and CDR2 is YFSETQ. J was trimmed by 5 bases and V by 8 bases; bases with no gene match: 8. The CDR3 is 14 amino acids. The CDR3 loop reads CASRQGAQTGELFF. CDR3 nucleotides: TGCGCCAGTAGGCAGGGGGCGCAGACCGGGGAGCTGTTTTTT.

CDR3 DNA sequence: TGTGCCTGGAGTCCCGGGCAATGGGGGCGAAGCTATGGCTACACCTTC. As protein: CAWSPGQWGRSYGYTF. V and J are TRBV30 and TRBJ1-2, with D maybe TRBD1 (6 bases). Germline V gives CDR1 GTSNPN, CDR2 SVGIG (reference sequence). CDR3 length equals 16 residues. V was cut by 2 bases and J by 4 bases, with 20 bases left in between.